The 27 T cell receptor beta chains below come from one sample, sequenced in a study of identifying expanded T cells in peripheral blood. Data came from immunoSEQ multiplex PCR; TCRdb stores just in-frame clones and leaves some out. In the table there are some 93,000 clones, almost 90% of which are singletons. Sequencing was performed on blood. Receptors were obtained from a person aged 18 to 75 in good health.

This clone has more than one count but fewer than ten. This rearrangement joins TRBV10-3 to TRBJ1-2; D unresolved. CDR1 and CDR2 from the germline V gene are ENHRY and SYGVKD. This CDR3 has 13 amino acids. Trimming removed 2 bases at V and 1 base at J, with 5 bases between. The CDR3 DNA follows: TGTGCCATCAGTGAGAACCATAACTATGGCTACACCTTC. Encoded protein: CAISENHNYGYTF.

This chain joins TRBV7-2 and TRBJ2-5; D call uncertain. Germline V gives CDR1 SGHTA, CDR2 FQGNSA. The ends were cut back, 5 bases at V and 1 base at J, with 14 bases in the middle. The CDR3 covers 15 residues. CDR3 coding DNA: TGTGCCAGCAGCAAAGGCGAGCTGGTCCAAGAGACCCAGTACTTC. This gives the protein CASSKGELVQETQYF.

This clone occurred a few times. The V call is TRBV6-4, the J call TRBJ2-3; 9 bases are a match to TRBD1. Germline CDR1 and CDR2: MRHNA and SNTAGT. Unmatched junction bases numbered 2, after V lost 0 bases and J lost 4 bases. The CDR3 has 15 amino acids. For the CDR3, the DNA is TGTGCCAGCAGTGACTCCGGGACAGGGCCAGATACGCAGTATTTT. Translating gives CASSDSGTGPDTQYF.

V gene TRBV14 combines with J gene TRBJ2-5; TRBD1 or TRBD2 may be the D gene (6 bases each). This CDR3 contains 16 residues. Germline V CDR1 and CDR2: SGHDN, FVKESK. Trimming removed 0 bases from V and 2 bases from J, with 13 bases in between. In nucleotides, the CDR3 is TGTGCCAGCAGCCAAGATAGGGGGGTTATTCAAGAGACCCAGTACTTC. Translated, it gives CASSQDRGVIQETQYF.

This chain uses TRBV2 with TRBJ2-7; D call uncertain. The CDR3 totals 12 residues. From germline, CDR1 is SNHLY and CDR2 FYNNEI. The V and J ends lost 4 bases and 4 bases respectively, with 8 bases between them. The CDR3 loop reads CASSVAEYEQYF. CDR3 bases: TGTGCCAGCAGTGTAGCAGAGTACGAGCAGTACTTC. The whole variable domain, remainder taken from reference TRBV2 and TRBJ2-7, is EPEVTQTPSHQVTQMGQEVILRCVPISNHLYFYWYRQILGQKVEFLVSFYNNEISEKSEIFDDQFSVERPDGSNFTLKIRSTKLEDSAMYFCASSVAEYEQYFGPGTRLTVT.

The chain is built from TRBV23-1 and TRBJ1-1, with D unclear. TRBV23-1 is labeled an ORF, and its function is uncertain. Trimming removed 3 bases from V and 0 bases from J, with 11 bases in between. The CDR3 extends over 15 amino acids. The CDR3: CASSHPENMNTEAFF. CDR3 sequence (DNA): TGCGCCAGCAGTCACCCAGAGAACATGAACACTGAAGCTTTCTTT.

This clone has only one observation. The chain recombines TRBV6-1 with TRBJ1-4, with D possibly being TRBD1 (5 bases). CDR1 and CDR2 from the germline V gene are MNHNS and SASEGT. The CDR3 totals 15 residues. Trimming took 7 bases from V and 5 from J, leaving 17 bases between them. CDR3: CASTLFRAGNEKLFF. Here the CDR3 DNA reads TGTGCCAGCACCCTCTTTCGGGCAGGGAATGAAAAACTGTTTTTT.

This clone was counted a single time. V gene TRBV29-1 combines with J gene TRBJ2-1; 8 nucleotides match TRBD1. After removal of 5 bases from V and 13 bases from J, the junction contained 7 bases not matched to a gene. The CDR3 has 11 residues. The germline gives CDR1 SQVTM, CDR2 ANQGSEA. CDR3 residues: CSVSSGGNQFF. The CDR3 DNA sequence: TGCAGCGTTTCTTCAGGGGGCAATCAGTTCTTC.

The V and J genes are TRBV6-5 and TRBJ1-5, with D uncertain. This CDR3 is built from 16 residues. V lost 4 bases and J 3 bases, leaving 16 bases between the germline ends. CDR1 is MNHEY, CDR2 SVGAGI, per germline. DNA for the CDR3: TGTGCCAGCAGTTCGACCTATACGGTACTCAATCAGCCCCAGCATTTT. It encodes CASSSTYTVLNQPQHF.

This CDR3 reads CASSLYGGVNEKLFF. In nucleotides, the CDR3 is TGTGCCAGCAGTTTATACGGGGGAGTTAATGAAAAACTGTTTTTT. The chain has TRBV28 and TRBJ1-4, with D possibly matching TRBD1 (5 bases). Per germline, CDR1 MDHEN and CDR2 SYDVKM. The CDR3 contains 15 residues. V shed 1 base and J shed 4 bases, with 10 bases lying between them.

The V and J genes are TRBV11-3 and TRBJ2-1; TRBD2 aligns across 9 bases. Germline trimming cut 4 bases from V and 7 bases from J; bases unmatched to any gene: 8. The V gene's germline CDR1 is SGHNT and CDR2 YENEEA. The CDR3 has 15 amino acids. The CDR3 region has the DNA TGTGCCAGCAGCTCCCATAGCGGGGGAGAAAATGAGCAGTTCTTC. This gives the protein CASSSHSGGENEQFF. Variable domain in full (rest from reference TRBV11-3 and TRBJ2-1): EAGVVQSPRYKIIEKKQPVAFWCNPISGHNTLYWYLQNLGQGPELLIRYENEEAVDDSQLPKDRFSAERLKGVDSTLKIQPAELGDSAVYLCASSSHSGGENEQFFGPGTRLTVL.

The CDR3 DNA reads TGTGCCAGCAGCCCAGACAGAATGTTCGGCACAGATACGCAGTATTTT. Translated: CASSPDRMFGTDTQYF. The chain uses TRBV7-3 and TRBJ2-3; D perhaps matches TRBD1 (5 bases). Germline V gene sequence: CDR1 SGHTA, CDR2 FQGTGA. V gave up 5 bases and J gave up 1 base, with 16 bases separating them. The CDR3 length is 16 residues. The complete variable domain, with remaining parts taken from reference TRBV7-3 and TRBJ2-3, reads GAGVSQTPSNKVTEKGKYVELRCDPISGHTALYWYRQSLGQGPEFLIYFQGTGAADDSGLPNDRFFAVRPEGSVSTLKIQRTERGDSAVYLCASSPDRMFGTDTQYFGPGTRLTVL.

For this clone: Other DNA sequences in the sample encode the same CDR3. The chain couples TRBV5-1 to TRBJ2-1, with 9 nucleotides matching TRBD2. Losses at the gene ends were 4 bases for V and 1 base for J; bases not matched to a gene: 3. The CDR3 runs to 15 residues. In germline, CDR1 is SGHRS, CDR2 YFSETQ. CDR3 residues: CASSLTSGSYNEQFF. The CDR3 bases are TGCGCCAGCAGCCTTACTAGCGGGTCCTACAATGAGCAGTTCTTC.

The rearrangement joins TRBV4-3 to TRBJ2-1; D call uncertain. This CDR3 spans 13 amino acids. CDR1 and CDR2 (germline): LGHNA, YSLEER. With 0 bases removed from V and 9 bases from J, the gap between germline ends came to 9 bases. CDR3 sequence (DNA): TGCGCCAGCAGCCAAGAGATCCGTGGTGAGCAGTTCTTC. Translating it yields CASSQEIRGEQFF.

The CDR3 sequence: CASSLRTGGEQYF. In DNA, the CDR3 is TGCGCCAGCAGCTTGCGAACAGGGGGCGAGCAGTACTTC. The chain employs TRBV5-1 and TRBJ2-7, with 8 bases fitting TRBD1. CDR1 is SGHRS and CDR2 is YFSETQ in the germline V gene. J was trimmed by 6 bases and V by 1 base; bases with no gene match: 3. CDR3 length equals 13 residues.

The chain carries TRBV5-6 and TRBJ1-5, with TRBD1 as a possible D gene (5 bases). Germline CDR1 is SGHDT and CDR2 is YYEEEE. V lost 0 bases and J lost 5, with 9 bases in between. The CDR3 runs 14 residues. Here the CDR3 reads CASSLVGADQPQHF. The CDR3 DNA reads as TGTGCCAGCAGCTTGGTCGGGGCGGATCAGCCCCAGCATTTT.

CDR3 in amino acids: CASTLAGAFNEQFF. CDR3 in DNA: TGTGCCAGCACTCTAGCGGGAGCGTTTAATGAGCAGTTCTTC. The chain joins TRBV2 to TRBJ2-1, with 10 positions matching TRBD2. Germline V gene sequence: CDR1 SNHLY, CDR2 FYNNEI. This CDR3 is 14 amino acids long. Unmatched junction bases numbered 7, after V lost 7 bases and J lost 7 bases.

The V and J genes are TRBV29-1 and TRBJ2-3, with D perhaps TRBD2 (6 bases). Trimming took off 5 bases at V and 1 base at J, with 7 bases between the two ends. The germline gives CDR1 SQVTM, CDR2 ANQGSEA. The CDR3 extends over 12 amino acids. The CDR3 sequence is CSVSGGTDTQYF. The CDR3 nucleotides read TGCAGCGTTTCGGGGGGCACAGATACGCAGTATTTT.

The rearrangement links TRBV28 to TRBJ1-6; D is ambiguous. The CDR3 runs 17 residues. The germline CDR1 and CDR2 sequences are MDHEN and SYDVKM. Trimming took off 1 base at V and 0 bases at J, with 10 bases between the two ends. CDR3 sequence reads: CASSLSAGSSYNSPLHF. CDR3 nucleotides: TGTGCCAGCAGTTTATCTGCCGGGAGCTCCTATAATTCACCCCTCCACTTT.

The chain couples TRBV7-3 to TRBJ1-1; no firm D call. The CDR3 totals 14 residues. Trimming shortened V by 2 bases and J by 1 base, and 8 bases separated the two germline ends. Germline V gene lookup returns CDR1 SGHTA and CDR2 FQGTGA. CDR3 region: CASSLSAGNTEAFF. Here the CDR3 DNA reads TGTGCCAGCAGCTTATCTGCGGGGAACACTGAAGCTTTCTTT.

This rearrangement joins TRBV4-2 to TRBJ2-4; a possible D gene is TRBD1 (6 bases). Germline V CDR1 and CDR2: LGHNA, YNFKEQ. The CDR3 covers 15 residues. Trimming removed 5 bases at V and 16 bases at J, with 27 bases between. CDR3 amino acids: CASSSSSWIRDKLYF. The CDR3 DNA sequence: TGTGCCAGCAGCTCTTCGTCTTGGATACGGGACAAACTATACTTC.

The chain employs TRBV18 and TRBJ1-2; D unresolved. The V gene lost 4 bases and the J gene lost 6 bases, with 9 bases spanning the gap. The germline gives CDR1 KGHSH, CDR2 LQKENI. The length of the CDR3 is 12 residues. CDR3 coding DNA: TGTGCCAGCTCACAAGTGCGTGATGGCTACACCTTC. This sequence encodes CASSQVRDGYTF.

CDR3 DNA: TGTGCCAGCAGCTCGGGACTAGCGGGGGTAGAGACCCAGTACTTC. This gives the protein CASSSGLAGVETQYF. The gene calls are TRBV6-6 and TRBJ2-5; 14 bases map to TRBD2. Germline V lookup: CDR1 MNHNY, CDR2 SVGAGI (reference sequence). V gave up 6 bases and J gave up 4 bases; unmatched junction bases: 4. There are 15 residues in the CDR3.

V and J are TRBV15 and TRBJ2-7; TRBD1 matches 12 bases. Germline CDR1 and CDR2: LNHNV and YYDKDF (reference sequence). Unmatched junction bases numbered 8, after V lost 7 bases and J lost 7 bases. The CDR3 consists of 14 residues. Here the CDR3 DNA reads TGTGCCACCAACCGGGACAGGGGGCGAGGAGAGCAGTACTTC. It yields the protein CATNRDRGRGEQYF.

This chain joins TRBV4-1 and TRBJ2-2, with D hard to call. Germline V gives CDR1 MGHRA, CDR2 YSYEKL. Trimming cost V 0 bases and J 4 bases, with 12 bases left between them. The CDR3 consists of 16 residues. CDR3 DNA sequence: TGCGCCAGCAGCCAAGATGGGCAGGACCCCACCGGGGAGCTGTTTTTT. Protein sequence: CASSQDGQDPTGELFF.

This clone has more than one count but fewer than ten. The genes are TRBV6-1 and TRBJ2-5; 12 bases line up with TRBD2. This CDR3 comprises 15 residues. Germline V lookup: CDR1 MNHNS, CDR2 SASEGT. V was clipped by 4 bases and J by 0 bases; unmatched bases: 0. DNA for the CDR3: TGTGCCAGCAGTGGACTAGCGGGGGACCAAGAGACCCAGTACTTC. It is translated as CASSGLAGDQETQYF.

The chain couples TRBV28 to TRBJ2-7, with 8 bases that match TRBD1. Trimming took 5 bases from V and 6 from J; bases not matched to a gene: 9. The CDR3 contains 14 residues. Germline assignment: CDR1 MDHEN and CDR2 SYDVKM. CDR3 nucleotide sequence: TGTGCCAGCAGTCCGGCGGACAGGGAAGGCGAGCAGTACTTC. Its translation is CASSPADREGEQYF.